This TCR beta chain appears in the sequencing data of a study of blood T cell repertoires in COVID-19. About the study: Whether acute or convalescent, the COVID-19 samples came from the United States, Italy and Spain.

Germline CDR1 reads GTSNPN; CDR2 reads SVGIG (reference sequence). V lost 3 bases, J lost 5 bases, and 8 bases stayed unmatched. This CDR3 contains 15 residues. Authors' processing steps: The authors estimated nucleated cell counts from reference gene primer amplification. Profiling relied on immunoSEQ multiplex PCR, and the TCRdb table lists in-frame clones only, not all of them. The D gene and trimming were derived from the DNA, and the V and J assignments and clone size from that table. The sample holds about 83,000 clones; 75% to 90% are singletons and the top ten take around 2.9%. This TCR was sampled from a woman in her forties or fifties with active or convalescent COVID-19. The chain is built from TRBV30 and TRBJ2-3; 10 positions agree with TRBD2. The material sequenced was peripheral blood. CDR3 sequence reads: CAWSVLAGALDTQYF. In DNA form, the CDR3 reads TGTGCCTGGAGCGTTCTAGCGGGGGCCTTAGATACGCAGTATTTT.